One sample yielded the 21 T cell receptor beta chains listed below, sequenced in a study of response to subunit inactivated influenza vaccine. TCRdb redid the calling of the RT-PCR reads with MiXCR, one entry per CDR3 protein. The sample shows roughly 290,000 distinct CDR3 sequences, 20% to 25% of them seen only once. This material consisted of PBMCs from blood, taken 21 months after vaccination. The receptor set was obtained from a man aged 45-69 years who received an inactivated influenza vaccine.

This clonotype was seen more than once but under ten times. This sequence joins TRBV6-2 or TRBV6-3 and TRBJ1-4; D is undetermined. The CDR3 contains 16 residues. Per the germline V gene, CDR1 is MNHEY and CDR2 is SVGEGT. Between the trimmed V and J ends, which lost 0 bases and 5 bases, there was a span of 13 bases. In nucleotides, the CDR3 is TGTGCCAGCAGTTACTCGAAGACACTCGTAAATGAAAAACTGTTTTTT. This gives the protein CASSYSKTLVNEKLFF.

Worth noting for this clonotype: A much larger clone differs by one base, so this may be a read error. This rearrangement joins TRBV3-1 to TRBJ1-1; 7 nucleotides agree with TRBD1. The V gene end was trimmed by 3 bases and the J gene end by 4 bases; junction bases not matched to a gene: 8. CDR1 LGHDT and CDR2 YNNKEL come from the germline V gene (reference sequence). This CDR3 spans 15 amino acids. The CDR3 region is CASSQVTGTSTEAFF. Here the CDR3 DNA reads TGTGCCAGCAGCCAGGTGACAGGGACGAGCACTGAAGCTTTCTTT.

The table lists this clonotype with a few counts. The V call is TRBV12-3 or TRBV12-4, the J call TRBJ1-1; D ambiguous. Trimming removed 3 bases from V and 6 bases from J, with 11 bases in between. The CDR3 sequence is 13 residues long. The CDR3 sequence: CASSLVLGSEAFF. The CDR3 nucleotides read TGTGCCAGCAGTTTGGTCTTGGGTTCTGAAGCTTTCTTT.

V usage is TRBV11-2 and J usage is TRBJ2-2; no definite D call. This CDR3 comprises 16 residues. Germline V gene data show CDR1 as SGHAT and CDR2 as FQNNGV. V shed 3 bases and J shed 7 bases, with 18 bases lying between them. The CDR3 protein is CASSFSRDFPYGELFF. As DNA, the CDR3 is TGTGCCAGCAGCTTTAGTAGGGATTTCCCTTACGGGGAGCTGTTTTTT.

The chain combines TRBV20-1 with TRBJ2-1, with D possibly matching TRBD2 (5 bases). CDR3 length equals 15 residues. Deletions cut 6 bases from V and 7 bases from J, with 22 bases between. Germline-derived CDR1 and CDR2 are DFQATT and SNEGSKA (reference sequence). The CDR3 loop reads CSAESGSGSLNEQFF. The CDR3 nucleotides read TGCAGTGCCGAGTCTGGCAGTGGGAGTTTGAATGAGCAGTTCTTC.

The rearrangement links TRBV30 to TRBJ2-7, with 9 bases lining up with TRBD2. With 4 bases clipped from V and 2 bases from J, the junction kept 9 bases outside the gene matches. This CDR3 region has 15 residues. The germline gives CDR1 GTSNPN, CDR2 SVGIG (reference sequence). This chain's CDR3 is CAWNRGEREAYEQYF. CDR3 in DNA: TGTGCCTGGAACCGCGGGGAGCGGGAGGCCTACGAGCAGTACTTC.

This sequence joins TRBV3-1 and TRBJ1-2, with TRBD1 identical over 11 bases. CDR3 length: 16 residues. CDR1 and CDR2 from the germline V gene are LGHDT and YNNKEL (reference sequence). The trim removed 5 bases at V and 2 bases at J, leaving 7 bases unmatched. CDR3 in amino acids: CASSNTDRGLNYGYTF. The CDR3 DNA sequence: TGTGCCAGCAGCAATACGGACAGGGGGCTGAACTATGGCTACACCTTC.

The CDR3 region has the DNA TGCAGTGCGAAGGTGGTGCAACTGTACAATGAGCAGTTCTTC. Its translation: CSAKVVQLYNEQFF. The chain has TRBV20-1 and TRBJ2-1; D is unresolved. Germline CDR1 and CDR2: DFQATT and SNEGSKA (reference sequence). CDR3 size: 14 residues. V lost 6 bases and J lost 4, with 16 bases in between.

V usage is TRBV11-2 and J usage is TRBJ2-7; D is undetermined. The CDR3 runs 14 residues. V was cut by 5 bases and J by 2 bases, with 13 bases left in between. Per the germline V gene, CDR1 is SGHAT and CDR2 is FQNNGV. The CDR3 nucleotides read TGTGCCAGCAGCACGCGGATATGGCCCTACGAGCAGTACTTC. It codes for CASSTRIWPYEQYF.

This clonotype showed up just a few times. The chain is built from TRBV6-2 or TRBV6-3 and TRBJ1-5; the match to TRBD1 covers 10 bases. V lost 1 base to trimming and J lost 6 bases; unmatched junction nucleotides: 6. The length of the CDR3 is 16 residues. Germline-derived CDR1 and CDR2 are MNHEY and SVGEGT. The CDR3 nucleotides are TGTGCCAGCAGTTACTGGGGGACAGGGGCAGGTCAGCCCCAGCATTTT. Protein: CASSYWGTGAGQPQHF.

J is TRBJ2-7 and V is TRBV4-3, with TRBD2 matching over 7 bases. Looked up from germline, CDR1 is LGHNA and CDR2 is YSLEER. This CDR3 is 14 amino acids long. The V and J ends lost 1 base and 6 bases, in that order; junction bases with no gene match: 6. CDR3 loop: CASSQARTSGEQYF. DNA for the CDR3: TGCGCCAGCAGCCAAGCACGGACTAGTGGCGAGCAGTACTTC.

The chain uses TRBV28 and TRBJ1-5; D uncertain. Germline CDR1 is MDHEN and CDR2 is SYDVKM. The CDR3 runs to 13 residues. Trimming cost V 7 bases and J 11 bases, with 18 bases left between them. CDR3 nucleotide sequence: TGTGCCAGCACCTCAGCGGGGAAGGCGACCCAGCATTTT. This gives the protein CASTSAGKATQHF.

The rearrangement uses TRBV6-2 or TRBV6-3 and TRBJ2-3; 10 bases align to TRBD2. This CDR3 is built from 15 residues. In germline, CDR1 is MNHEY, CDR2 SVGEGT. Losses at the gene ends were 6 bases for V and 2 bases for J; bases not matched to a gene: 5. This CDR3 reads CASSAGTSDTDTQYF. DNA for the CDR3: TGTGCCAGCAGCGCCGGGACTAGCGACACAGATACGCAGTATTTT.

This clonotype was observed a handful of times. The rearrangement joins TRBV30 to TRBJ1-5; D possibly corresponds to TRBD1 (5 bases). The V and J ends lost 0 bases and 7 bases respectively, with 10 bases between them. The CDR3 totals 13 residues. Germline V gene lookup returns CDR1 GTSNPN and CDR2 SVGIG (reference sequence). CDR3 DNA sequence: TGTGCCTGGAGTGTGGGACGGGGGCAGCCCCAGCATTTT. Encoded protein: CAWSVGRGQPQHF. The full variable domain, in which reference TRBV30 and TRBJ1-5 provide the parts outside the CDR3, is SQTIHQWPATLVQPVGSPLSLECTVEGTSNPNLYWYRQAAGRGLQLLFYSVGIGQISSEVPQNLSASRPQDRQFILSSKKLLLSDSGFYLCAWSVGRGQPQHFGDGTRLSIL.

With respect to this clonotype: At one of its ends the junction is not consistent with the germline gene, which may arise from a read error. The genes are TRBV4-2 and TRBJ1-2; D may be TRBD1 (5 bases). Germline CDR1 LGHNA, CDR2 YNFKEQ. The CDR3 covers 14 residues. The CDR3 region has the DNA TGTGCCAGCAGCCAAGTCGCGTCCCAGCAGGGCTGCACCTTC. Translating it yields CASSQVASQQGCTF.

The table lists this clonotype with a few counts. V gene TRBV7-3 combines with J gene TRBJ2-1, with D unresolved. The V and J ends lost 5 bases and 9 bases respectively, with 14 bases between them. CDR1 and CDR2 (germline): SGHTA, FQGTGA. This CDR3 contains 13 residues. The CDR3 here is CASSLVRTSEQFF. Here the CDR3 DNA reads TGTGCCAGCAGCCTAGTAAGGACGTCTGAGCAGTTCTTC.

The chain is built from TRBV12-3 or TRBV12-4 and TRBJ1-1; D may be TRBD1 (6 bases). This CDR3 has 14 amino acids. The germline V and J ends were trimmed by 4 bases and 1 base, with 10 bases remaining between them. CDR3 nucleotides: TGTGCCAGCAGTTGGGGACAACGGAACACTGAAGCTTTCTTT. This encodes CASSWGQRNTEAFF.

This clonotype was seen more than once but under ten times. This sequence joins TRBV11-2 and TRBJ1-5, with 7 positions matching TRBD1. This CDR3 spans 16 amino acids. With 7 bases clipped from V and 4 bases from J, the junction kept 13 bases outside the gene matches. Germline V gene data show CDR1 as SGHAT and CDR2 as FQNNGV. CDR3 sequence (DNA): TGTGCCAGCATATATGACAGGGAGCATTGGAATCAGCCCCAGCATTTT. It is translated as CASIYDREHWNQPQHF.

This clonotype was counted a few times. The rearrangement uses TRBV12-3 or TRBV12-4 and TRBJ2-2, with 8 bases that match TRBD2. V lost 0 bases to trimming and J lost 6 bases; unmatched junction nucleotides: 6. The CDR3 has 16 residues. The CDR3 is CASSLAGGGFAGELFF. The DNA for the CDR3 is TGTGCCAGCAGTTTAGCCGGGGGGGGCTTCGCCGGGGAGCTGTTTTTT.

The chain uses TRBV9 and TRBJ2-3; no clear D. The CDR3 runs 16 residues. From germline, CDR1 is SGDLS and CDR2 YYNGEE. The V gene lost 4 bases and the J gene lost 3 bases, with 18 bases spanning the gap. This CDR3 is CASSPRVTEWTDTQYF. As DNA, the CDR3 is TGTGCCAGCAGCCCCCGGGTAACCGAATGGACAGATACGCAGTATTTT.

The chain recombines TRBV19 with TRBJ1-2, with a possible D match to TRBD1 (6 bases). This CDR3 region has 14 residues. The germline gives CDR1 LNHDA, CDR2 SQIVND (reference sequence). Trimming stripped 6 bases from V and 4 bases from J, with 15 bases between. CDR3 in amino acids: CASSPEGGPYGYTF. The DNA of the CDR3 is TGTGCCAGTAGCCCCGAGGGGGGACCCTATGGCTACACCTTC.